These T cell receptor beta chains were read from a single sample in a study of regulatory T cells in long-lasting Graves disease. TCRdb recomputed calls from the multiplex PCR reads with MiXCR, one row per CDR3 protein. The sample holds 300,000 or so distinct CDR3 sequences, less than 20% seen once. Material: peripheral blood mononuclear cells (PBMCs), obtained when the disease was refractory, from a patient treated with antithyroid drugs. All receptors come from a female donor with Graves disease. Both conserved end residues are part of each CDR3. The D gene is left open where the match is weak. A row's size may be missing; if present it is once, few, many or a size class.

D gene	V gene	J gene	clone size	CDR3 protein	CDR3 DNA
-	TRBV27	TRBJ1-1	few	CASSPLGKSTEAFF	TGTGCCAGCAGTCCCTTGGGTAAAAGCACTGAAGCTTTCTTT
-	TRBV27	TRBJ2-7	many	CASSPRLGRRNRREQYF	TGTGCCAGCAGTCCTCGACTCGGGAGACGAAACCGTCGGGAGCAGTACTTC
-	TRBV4-3	TRBJ1-3	few	CASSQRLGAGVYSGNTIYF	TGCGCCAGCAGCCAAAGATTAGGGGCAGGGGTCTACTCTGGAAACACCATATATTTT
-	TRBV6-9	TRBJ2-2	-	CASSSSSDTGELFF	TGTGCCAGCAGTTCCTCTTCGGACACCGGGGAGCTGTTTTTT
-	TRBV7-2	TRBJ1-5	many	CASSSSWVLNQPQHF	TGTGCCAGCAGCTCTAGTTGGGTACTCAATCAGCCCCAGCATTTT
-	TRBV4-3	TRBJ2-5	many	CASSQDVGQRQETQYF	TGCGCCAGCAGCCAAGATGTCGGACAGCGACAAGAGACCCAGTACTTC
-	TRBV2	TRBJ2-5	many	CASSGVQMETQYF	TGTGCCAGCAGTGGGGTTCAGATGGAGACCCAGTACTTC
-	TRBV6-2/TRBV6-3	TRBJ1-1	-	CGSRVRGMNTEAFF	TGTGGCAGCAGGGTCAGGGGCATGAACACTGAAGCTTTCTTT
TRBD1	TRBV7-9	TRBJ1-1	once	CASSHGQGEAFF	TGTGCCAGCAGCCATGGACAGGGCGAAGCTTTCTTT
TRBD2	TRBV5-1	TRBJ2-5	many	CASSLAGGGETQYF	TGTGCCAGCTCCCTAGCGGGAGGGGGGGAGACCCAGTACTTC
TRBD1	TRBV6-1	TRBJ2-4	once	CASSDRGWDIQYF	TGTGCCAGCAGTGACAGGGGGTGGGACATTCAGTACTTC
TRBD1	TRBV20-1	TRBJ2-7	-	CSARGKPGQGARSYEQYF	TGCAGTGCTAGGGGAAAACCGGGACAGGGGGCGAGGTCCTACGAGCAGTACTTC
-	TRBV5-6	TRBJ2-1	-	CANSSRTVSYNEQFF	TGTGCCAACAGCTCGAGGACAGTCTCCTACAATGAGCAGTTCTTC
-	TRBV15	TRBJ2-5	many	CATSTTGTPPYF	TGTGCCACCAGCACAACCGGGACACCCCCGTACTTC
-	TRBV10-3	TRBJ1-4	few	CAISEAFQGNEKLFF	TGTGCCATCAGCGAAGCCTTCCAGGGTAATGAAAAACTGTTTTTT
-	TRBV29-1	TRBJ1-6	-	CSVRAVGLLTLLHF	TGCAGCGTTCGGGCGGTGGGGCTATTGACCCTCCTCCACTTT
TRBD2	TRBV7-9	TRBJ2-4	few	CASSLAGARRDIQYF	TGTGCCAGCAGCCTAGCGGGGGCGCGGAGGGACATTCAGTACTTC
-	TRBV27	TRBJ2-3	few	CASSLGPTDTQYF	TGTGCCAGCAGCTTAGGACCCACAGATACGCAGTATTTT
-	TRBV2	TRBJ1-1	-	CASRLQMNTEAFF	TGTGCCAGCAGACTTCAGATGAACACTGAAGCTTTCTTT
-	TRBV7-9	TRBJ2-7	-	CASSKGRVEQYF	TGTGCCAGCAGCAAAGGACGGGTCGAGCAGTACTTC
-	TRBV6-5	TRBJ2-2	-	CASSYSSGNTGELFF	TGTGCCAGCAGTTACTCGAGTGGGAACACCGGGGAGCTGTTTTTT
TRBD1	TRBV29-1	TRBJ2-7	many	CSATGTGSSEQYF	TGCAGCGCAACCGGGACAGGGTCGTCCGAGCAGTACTTC
-	TRBV5-6	TRBJ2-7	many	CASSLRWGYEQYF	TGTGCCAGCAGCTTAAGGTGGGGGTACGAGCAGTACTTC
-	TRBV18	TRBJ2-7	-	CASSPPSRTAYEQYF	TGTGCCAGCTCACCACCATCCAGGACCGCCTACGAGCAGTACTTC
TRBD1	TRBV19	TRBJ2-1	-	CASSIMGQGHNEQFF	TGTGCCAGTAGTATAATGGGACAGGGGCACAATGAGCAGTTCTTC
TRBD2	TRBV5-1	TRBJ2-5	-	CASGADGRSGGETQCF	TGCGCCAGCGGGGCCGACGGACGAAGCGGGGGGGAGACCCAGTGCTTC
-	TRBV30	TRBJ1-1	many	CAWSFRTEAFF	TGTGCCTGGAGTTTCAGGACAGAGGCTTTCTTT
TRBD1	TRBV18	TRBJ1-2	-	CASSPGTGGGYTF	TGTGCCAGCTCACCAGGGACAGGGGGTGGCTACACCTTC
-	TRBV12-5	TRBJ1-1	-	CASGLVEGAAVNTEAFF	TGTGCTAGTGGTTTGGTCGAGGGCGCAGCCGTGAACACTGAAGCTTTCTTT
-	TRBV4-1	TRBJ2-7	-	CASSQRDGYHEQYF	TGCGCCAGCAGCCAAAGGGATGGATACCACGAGCAGTACTTC
-	TRBV4-2	TRBJ1-1	many	CASSQAGSMNTEAFF	TGTGCCAGCAGCCAAGCCGGTTCCATGAACACTGAAGCTTTCTTT
TRBD1	TRBV15	TRBJ2-2	-	CATSRGRGTGFTGELFF	TGTGCCACCAGCAGGGGGAGAGGGACAGGGTTTACCGGGGAGCTGTTTTTT
TRBD2	TRBV2	TRBJ2-5	many	CASSEQGLGQETQYF	TGTGCCAGCAGTGAACAGGGACTAGGGCAAGAGACCCAGTACTTC
-	TRBV30	TRBJ1-3	few	CAWSVGGAYTIYF	TGTGCCTGGAGTGTCGGAGGGGCGTACACCATATATTTT
TRBD1	TRBV2	TRBJ2-3	-	CASSSDRGDTQYF	TGTGCCAGCAGTTCAGACAGGGGGGATACGCAGTATTTT
-	TRBV9	TRBJ2-7	few	CASSVDPTFDHEQYF	TGTGCCAGCAGCGTAGATCCTACATTTGACCACGAGCAGTACTTC
-	TRBV7-9	TRBJ2-7	-	CASSLAQGAEQYF	TGTGCCAGCAGCTTAGCGCAGGGAGCCGAGCAGTACTTC
-	TRBV20-1	TRBJ2-4	-	CSAREGFAKNIQYF	TGCAGTGCTAGAGAGGGGTTTGCCAAAAACATTCAGTACTTC
TRBD2	TRBV5-1	TRBJ2-1	-	CASSFRERLAGEVRDNEQFF	TGCGCCAGCAGCTTTAGGGAAAGACTAGCGGGAGAAGTTAGGGACAATGAGCAGTTCTTC
TRBD1	TRBV2	TRBJ1-1	many	CASRTGERTGWGRTKTEAFF	TGTGCCAGCCGAACCGGGGAGAGGACAGGGTGGGGCCGAACGAAAACTGAAGCTTTCTTT
TRBD2	TRBV28	TRBJ2-2	-	CASTTGTSGRTGELFF	TGTGCCAGCACAACGGGGACTAGCGGGAGAACCGGGGAGCTGTTTTTT
-	TRBV19	TRBJ2-7	few	CASSFSARSSYEQYF	TGTGCCAGTAGTTTCTCAGCGCGCAGCTCCTACGAGCAGTACTTC
-	TRBV12-3/TRBV12-4	TRBJ2-7	many	CASSRINYEQYF	TGTGCCAGCAGCCGGATCAACTACGAGCAGTACTTC
-	TRBV29-1	TRBJ1-1	-	CSVAAGQGTEAFF	TGCAGCGTTGCGGCAGGGCAAGGGACTGAAGCTTTCTTT
-	TRBV6-1	TRBJ1-4	few	CASTRTGINEKLFF	TGTGCCAGCACCCGTACAGGGATCAATGAAAAACTGTTTTTT
TRBD1	TRBV11-2	TRBJ1-2	many	CASSRLQGAWDYGYTF	TGTGCCAGCAGCCGCTTACAGGGGGCTTGGGACTATGGCTACACCTTC
-	TRBV12-3/TRBV12-4	TRBJ1-5	many	CASSPSLQGGLQPQHF	TGTGCCAGCAGTCCAAGCTTACAGGGAGGTTTGCAGCCCCAGCATTTT
TRBD1	TRBV7-8	TRBJ1-1	few	CASSFQGAVSTEAFF	TGTGCCAGCAGCTTTCAGGGGGCGGTTAGCACTGAAGCTTTCTTT
-	TRBV29-1	TRBJ2-7	many	CSVVGQGHRHEQYF	TGCAGCGTTGTCGGTCAGGGACACCGCCACGAGCAGTACTTC
-	TRBV5-6	TRBJ2-2	-	CASSFGPDTGELFF	TGTGCCAGCAGCTTTGGACCCGACACCGGGGAGCTGTTTTTT
TRBD2	TRBV6-1	TRBJ2-7	-	CASSPNSGAFTSEQYF	TGCGCCAGCAGTCCCAATAGCGGGGCTTTTACGAGCGAGCAGTACTTC
-	TRBV6-1	TRBJ1-3	-	CASSPQAYSGNTIYF	TGTGCCAGCAGCCCACAGGCTTACTCTGGAAACACCATATATTTT
-	TRBV6-5	TRBJ1-1	many	CASSFGQFEAFF	TGTGCCAGCAGTTTCGGACAATTCGAAGCTTTCTTT